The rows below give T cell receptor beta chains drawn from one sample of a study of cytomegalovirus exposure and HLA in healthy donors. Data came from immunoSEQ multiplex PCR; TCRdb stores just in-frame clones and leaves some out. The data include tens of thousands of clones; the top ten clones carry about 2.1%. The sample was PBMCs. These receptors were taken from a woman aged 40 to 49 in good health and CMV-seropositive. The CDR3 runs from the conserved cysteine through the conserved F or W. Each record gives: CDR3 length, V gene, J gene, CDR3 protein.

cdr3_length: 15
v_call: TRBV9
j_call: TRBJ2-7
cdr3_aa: CASSVEGGASYEQYF

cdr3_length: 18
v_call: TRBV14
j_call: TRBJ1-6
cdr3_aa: CASSPTTGLRSYNSPLHF

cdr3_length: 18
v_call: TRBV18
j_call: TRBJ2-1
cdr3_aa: CASSPPTSGGASYNEQFF

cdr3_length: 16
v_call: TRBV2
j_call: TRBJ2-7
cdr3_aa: CASSVSGLEVSYEQYF

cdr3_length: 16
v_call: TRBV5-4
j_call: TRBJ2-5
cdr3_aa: CASSFRGWRGEETQYF

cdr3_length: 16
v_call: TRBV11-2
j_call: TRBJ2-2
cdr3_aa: CASSLDRGRRGGELFF

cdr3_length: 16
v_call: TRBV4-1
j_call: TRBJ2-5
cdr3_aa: CASSQVVSGGAETQYF

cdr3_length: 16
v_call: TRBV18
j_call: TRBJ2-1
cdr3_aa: CASSPPASGGTNEQFF

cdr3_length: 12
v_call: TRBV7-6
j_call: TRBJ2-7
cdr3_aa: CASSPGQGKQYF

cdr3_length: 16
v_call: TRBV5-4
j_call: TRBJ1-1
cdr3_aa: CASSRNSRGRNTEAFF

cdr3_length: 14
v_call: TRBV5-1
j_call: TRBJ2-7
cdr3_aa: CASSLGGGFHEQYF

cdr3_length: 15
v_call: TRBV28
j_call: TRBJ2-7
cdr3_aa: CASSPVGGLNYEQYF

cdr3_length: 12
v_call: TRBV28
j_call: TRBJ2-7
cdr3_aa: CASRSGRYEQYF

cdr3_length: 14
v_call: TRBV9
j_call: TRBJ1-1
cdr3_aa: CASSPGGISTEAFF

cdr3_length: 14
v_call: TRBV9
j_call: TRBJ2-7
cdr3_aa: CASSVAVGATEQYF

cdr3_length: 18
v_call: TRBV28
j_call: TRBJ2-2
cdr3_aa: CASSLTVPGTSGFGELFF

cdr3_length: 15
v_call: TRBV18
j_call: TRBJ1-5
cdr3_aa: CASSSGQTNNQPQHF

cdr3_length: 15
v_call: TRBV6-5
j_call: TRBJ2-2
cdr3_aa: CASSYSTGNTGELFF

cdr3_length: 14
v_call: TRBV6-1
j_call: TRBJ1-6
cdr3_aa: CASKHEPGGSPLHF

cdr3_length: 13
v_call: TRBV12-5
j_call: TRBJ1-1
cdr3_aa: CASREGWNTEAFF

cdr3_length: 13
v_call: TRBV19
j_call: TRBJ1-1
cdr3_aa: CASSLGQHTEAFF

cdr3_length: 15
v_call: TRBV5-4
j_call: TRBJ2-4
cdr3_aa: CASSSPLADKNIQYF

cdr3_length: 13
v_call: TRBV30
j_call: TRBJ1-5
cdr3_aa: CAWQGARDQPQHF

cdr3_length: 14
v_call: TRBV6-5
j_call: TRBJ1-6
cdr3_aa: CARELGDYNSPLHF

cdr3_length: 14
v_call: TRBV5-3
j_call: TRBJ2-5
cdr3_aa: CARSRTSAQETQYF

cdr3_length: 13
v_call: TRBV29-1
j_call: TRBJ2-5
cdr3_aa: CSVGSGSKETQYF

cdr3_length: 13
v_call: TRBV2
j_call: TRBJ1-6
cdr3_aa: CASRPGNQSPLHF

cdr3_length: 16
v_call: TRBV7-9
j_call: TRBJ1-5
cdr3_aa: CASGIGRQGSNQPQHF

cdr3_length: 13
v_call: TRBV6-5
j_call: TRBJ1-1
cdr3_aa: CASSRRVNTEAFF

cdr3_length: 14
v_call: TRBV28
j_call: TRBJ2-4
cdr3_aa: CASKKDRWENIQYF

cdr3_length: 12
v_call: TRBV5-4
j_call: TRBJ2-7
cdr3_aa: CASSLGLDEQYF

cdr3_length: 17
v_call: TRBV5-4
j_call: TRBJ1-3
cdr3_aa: CASSSNPLGGPGNTIYF

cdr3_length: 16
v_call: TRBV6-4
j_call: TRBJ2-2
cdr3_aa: CASSPEGTGNVGELFF

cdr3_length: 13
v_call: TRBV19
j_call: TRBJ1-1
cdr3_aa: CASSMLSNTEAFF

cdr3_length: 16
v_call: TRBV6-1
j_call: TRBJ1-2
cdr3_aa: CASSETGDFSPYGYTF

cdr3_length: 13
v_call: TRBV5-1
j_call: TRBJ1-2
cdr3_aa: CASSRLGGEGYTF

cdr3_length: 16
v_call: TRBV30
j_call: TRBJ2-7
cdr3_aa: CAWSVGTSGGSYEQYF

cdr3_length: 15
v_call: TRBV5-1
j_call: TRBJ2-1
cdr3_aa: CASSLAEVARNEQFF

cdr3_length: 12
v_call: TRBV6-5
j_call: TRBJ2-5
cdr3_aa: CASRTYKETQYF

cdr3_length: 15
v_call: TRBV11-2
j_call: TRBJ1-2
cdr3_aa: CASSLTKSGYYGYTF

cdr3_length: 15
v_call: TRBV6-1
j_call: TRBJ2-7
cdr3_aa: CASRPLWQGPYEQYF

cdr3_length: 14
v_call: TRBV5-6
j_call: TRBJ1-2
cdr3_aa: CASSFRGGNYGYTF

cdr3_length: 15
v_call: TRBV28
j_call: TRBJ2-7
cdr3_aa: CASRNGVAGGSEQYF

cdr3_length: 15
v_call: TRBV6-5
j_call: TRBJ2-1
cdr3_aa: CASSYSKPAVNEQFF

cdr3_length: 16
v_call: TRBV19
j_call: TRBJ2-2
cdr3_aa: CASQFSGTAKTGELFF

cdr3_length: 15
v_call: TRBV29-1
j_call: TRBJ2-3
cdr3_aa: CSVEEGSGRYDTQYF

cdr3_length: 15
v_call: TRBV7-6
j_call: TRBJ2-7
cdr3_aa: CASSLGLADVGEQYF

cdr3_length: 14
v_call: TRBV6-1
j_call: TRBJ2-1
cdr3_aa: CASSESSGRDEQFF

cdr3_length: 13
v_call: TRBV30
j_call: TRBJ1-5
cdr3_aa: CAWSVLESQPQHF

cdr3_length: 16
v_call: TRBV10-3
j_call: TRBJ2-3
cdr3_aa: CAIMRGTSRGTDTQYF

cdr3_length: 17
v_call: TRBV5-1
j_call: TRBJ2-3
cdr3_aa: CASSLSFGQGISDTQYF

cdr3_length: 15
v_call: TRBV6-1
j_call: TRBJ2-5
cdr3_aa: CASSELGVGGETQYF

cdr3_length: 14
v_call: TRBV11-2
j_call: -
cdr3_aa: CASSQKQGSGEQYF

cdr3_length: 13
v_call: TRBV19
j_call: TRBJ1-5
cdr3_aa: CASSQQTARPQHF

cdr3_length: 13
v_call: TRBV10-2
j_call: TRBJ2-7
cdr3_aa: CASRGLADPVQYF